This T cell receptor (beta chain) was sequenced in a study of blood T cell repertoires in COVID-19. Study-wide background: Spain, Italy and the United States supplied samples that represented acute and convalescent COVID-19. In each case, the material was cDNA or gDNA derived from T cells, B-cell-depleted T cells, or PBMCs.

A word on this clone: The junction and the germline gene differ at one end; a read error may be behind it.

CDR3 size: 15 residues. Germline CDR1 and CDR2: SSHAT and FNYEAQ (reference sequence). Seattle's cohort entered during active infection and was followed longitudinally. Methods used by the authors: The authors estimated nucleated cell counts from reference gene primer amplification. Only in-frame clones appear in the TCRdb table, and some are missing; sequencing was by immunoSEQ multiplex PCR. V and J calls and clone size come straight from that table; D and trimming were deduced from the DNA. This table holds some 180,000 clones, approximately 91% found once. The chain couples TRBV7-7 to TRBJ1-2, with 7 nucleotides matching TRBD1. This clonotype originated in a man aged 50 to 60 with COVID-19, enrolled during active disease. The sequencing input was peripheral blood. The CDR3 sequence: CASSLEAGGDYGYTF. The DNA of the CDR3 is TGTGCTAGCAGCTTAGAGGCAGGGGGAGACTATGGCTACACCTTC.